The present entry profiles one T cell receptor (beta chain) with its context. Its antigen remains unidentified. There are no base qualities to consult, and no much larger clone falls within one base. The CDR3, from cysteine to phenylalanine, totals 14 residues. The read is trimmed to its CDR3 DNA, 42 bases read in frame from base 1. Germline trimming amounts to 1 base on V and 0 bases on J, with 0 as the count of junction bases outside the gene matches. As encoded in the germline V gene, CDR1 is SGHAT while CDR2 is FQNNGV. This entry is derived from a study of cytomegalovirus exposure and HLA in healthy donors (dated by TCRdb to the late 2010s). Study-level background: According to an earlier analysis of 450 to 650 of the donors, about 170 million T cells yielded roughly 110 million unique TCR beta sequences and less than 300 Gb of sequence data. An early release that covered roughly 600 HLA-typed donors contained around 300 gigabases of sequencing data and approximately 85 million unique TCR sequences. The genetic ancestry cluster associated with self-reported Caucasian donors included roughly four fifths of the 350 to 500 genotyped donors. The study aimed to test whether cataloging public T cell receptors could reveal signatures of past pathogen exposure. The study used immunosequencing to profile the T cell repertoires of several hundred subjects and linked those repertoires to cytomegalovirus serostatus. Along with the approximately 700-subject first cohort, a separate validation cohort of over a hundred different subjects was used. To predict cytomegalovirus infection status, the study brought together high-throughput TCR immunosequencing, statistical association of individual TCRs with disease status, and machine learning. A later analysis re-analyzed previously published TCR beta repertoires from 600 to 850 donors and added high-resolution HLA genotyping to study TCR occurrence patterns. The later analysis used no new phenotypic data to find candidate immune exposures, relying instead on TCR beta sequences and their occurrence across donors. In an earlier analysis of roughly 540 of the donors, high-throughput TCR beta sequencing was used to judge whether each TCR beta V gene segment behaved as functional or pseudogenic. Donor age, sex, ethnicity and CMV serostatus were collected together with the repertoire data. A later genetic analysis took genome-wide SNP genotypes for about 60% of the roughly 670 donors and used that subset as a discovery cohort. Every repertoire in the discovery cohort had been generated on one and the same sequencing platform. Both class I and class II loci were covered by HLA typing, at four-digit resolution. The number of donors typed differed by locus, with roughly 629-640 for A, B, C, DRB1 and DQB1, around 560 for DQA1, under 610 for DPA1, and some 440 for DPB1. Several DR-DQ haplotypes were treated as single units for association and clustering because of strong linkage in the cohort. Among around 400 genotyped donors of the cohort, an average of about 220,000 unique TCR beta nucleotide sequences was sequenced per donor, of which 15% to 20% were non-productive.

The cohort comprised around 700 healthy bone marrow donors. All cohort members were sampled while nominally healthy, although unrecorded immune exposures were likely present. The donor was CMV seronegative and belonged to the group of 350 to 400 seronegative cohort members. Every donor gave a peripheral blood sample, and the peripheral blood mononuclear cells from that sample were used for TCR beta sequencing. The Qiagen DNeasy Blood Extraction Kit was used to extract genomic DNA from the blood cell samples. The method was the immunoSEQ multiplex PCR assay. The multiplex PCR relied on a mix of 60 forward primers for TCR Vbeta segments and 13 reverse primers for TCR Jbeta segments. A multiplex PCR assay on genomic DNA amplified the CDR3 region of rearranged TCR beta genes. Amplified TCR beta libraries were sequenced as 87-base-pair reads on the Illumina HiSeq System. As for how the authors treated the data: A later analysis tallied around 87 million unique TCR beta chains across the 640 or so repertoires, and around 9.9 million of those chains were shared by two or more donors. A nearest-neighbor algorithm error-corrected the raw reads and collapsed the reads into unique sequences, merging closely related sequences to remove PCR and sequencing errors. V, D and J gene segments were assigned by aligning CDR3 sequences to IMGT reference sequences. For a sequence to be retained, a match of at least six nucleotides to both a V gene segment and a J gene segment was required. Rearrangements were called productive when the CDR3 lacked stop codons and stayed in frame with V and J; all others were non-productive. Following IMGT convention, CDR3 was defined as the stretch from the second conserved V-encoded cysteine to the conserved J-encoded phenylalanine. Sequences without an unambiguous match to a single V gene segment were excluded from the earlier analysis of about 600 of the donors. An earlier analysis of 550 to 650 of the donors classified V segments as functional when productive rearrangements were above 56.7% and as segregating when the standard deviation between donors was above 5%. A statistical classification framework was developed to diagnose cytomegalovirus status using the catalog of TCR beta chain sequences. V and J gene assignment, in a later analysis, came from comparing TCR nucleotide sequences with IMGT/GENE-DB human TR gene sequences. In a later analysis, CDR3 sequences and most-parsimonious VDJ recombination scenarios were assigned using the TCRdist pipeline. In a later analysis, every TCR beta chain was defined by the combination of its CDR3 amino acid sequence and its V-gene family, and reads without a unique V-gene family were dropped. As a way to deal with suspected cross-contamination and a sequencing artifact, a later analysis dropped 640 or so nucleotide sequences that were highly shared and had low generation probability. In a later analysis, a clonal expansion index was calculated for each public chain from normalized within-repertoire ranks of inferred template counts. Generation probabilities in a later analysis came from a VDJ recombination model fitted to out-of-frame rearrangements, and those results were checked against IGoR. In a later analysis, TCR-TCR, TCR-HLA and TCR-CMV co-occurrence was scored with hypergeometric tests, and a repertoire-size bias correction was applied to TCR pairs. To estimate false discovery rates, a later analysis permuted the HLA or CMV assignments 20 times. In a later analysis, co-occurring TCRs were grouped using DBSCAN, with TCRdist sequence similarity added in when clustering inside HLA-allele-positive subsets. Repertoires with fewer than 30,000 or more than 120,000 public chains were left out of co-occurrence clustering, as were about 5 repertoires with anomalous nucleotide sharing. TCRdb took this table from immuneACCESS and kept in-frame rearrangements with V and J called. Such tables lack part of the clones; where checked against another copy, unresolved V genes explain under half of the gap, and the rest is unexplained. V, J and clone size were drawn from that table, and D and trimming were deduced from the DNA. In all, the sample holds around 160,000 clones, and approximately 80% of those were seen once. The top ten hold 1.4% of the sample.

Summary of the overall study and its limitations: A further reported finding was that TCR beta sequences accurately predicted the HLA-A and HLA-B alleles for most subjects in the first cohort. A later genetic analysis associated a missense DCLRE1C variant with V-gene and J-gene trimming of TCR beta chains, and an independent cohort replicated the association. In a later analysis, most CMV-associated TCR beta chains were found to appear HLA-restricted, with HLA associations seemingly driven largely by CMV exposure. The authors suggested that the approach could potentially be generalized to other disease states and immunological phenotypes. According to a later analysis, TCR association rates differed among HLA loci, with DRB1 alleles showing the most associated TCRs and HLA-C alleles showing the fewest. Over 15 rarely observed V segments, including chromosome 9 orphons, were excluded from the earlier analysis of just under 600 of the donors because counts were too low. In an earlier analysis of roughly 560 of the donors, most TCR beta V segments were observed in productive rearrangements about 87% or about 30% of the time, broadly matching IMGT annotations. In a later analysis, HLA-associated TCR beta chains were found to be more clonally expanded and to have lower generation probabilities than equally common non-associated chains. In this cohort, only TCR beta chains were sequenced, and detectable features were limited by the absence of alpha or paired-chain data. Some IMGT-functional V segments, including TRBV6-2 and TRBV6-3, could not be distinguished by the 87-base-pair reads and were therefore excluded. Correlated functional status among segregating V segments might reflect linkage disequilibrium, but an unknown experimental factor could not be ruled out. Across donors, most TCR sequences were observed very rarely, whereas some public TCRs were present in many individuals. At a false discovery rate of 0.05, a later analysis linked some 18,000 TCR beta sequences to specific HLA alleles. The only immune exposure information available for the cohort was CMV serostatus. The classifier was reported to diagnose cytomegalovirus status with high specificity and sensitivity in both the original and validation cohorts. Because HLA typing was missing for some donors at each locus, association tests included only the typed subset. The presence/absence analyses assumed that sequencing depth was roughly uniform across donors, and that assumption may not be true. In vitro tests confirmed that a few of the cytomegalovirus-associated TCR beta chains recognize cytomegalovirus antigens. A total of 150 to 200 TCR beta chains were listed by the study as associated with cytomegalovirus. A group of highly shared sequence variants was considered likely to be a technical artifact of the sequencing pipeline. In a later genetic analysis, fewer N-insertions in productive TCRs were reported among donors in an Asian-associated ancestry cluster than the approximately 710-donor mean. Assigning TCR associations to individual alleles was difficult when HLA alleles, especially DR and DQ, strongly co-occurred. According to a later analysis, parvovirus B19, influenza, CMV and Epstein-Barr virus appeared linked to several top co-occurrence clusters.

This clonotype was obtained from a male donor in good health and CMV-seronegative. This chain is built from TRBV11-2 and TRBJ2-7, with TRBD2 identical over 7 junction bases. The sequenced sample was PBMCs. The encoded CDR3 is CASSLGGGSYEQYF. In nucleotides, the sequence is TGTGCCAGCAGCTTAGGCGGGGGCTCCTACGAGCAGTACTTC.